Listed here are 26 T cell receptor beta chains from one sample, sequenced in a study of shared clonotypes between healthy human individuals. Using immunoSEQ multiplex PCR, the repertoire was profiled, and TCRdb retains in-frame clones only, with some absent. The table has about 770,000 clones, about two thirds seen once. The sample comprised memory CD4+ T cells sorted from blood. Subset of the sample: CD45RA-negative fraction. Source of these receptors: a woman in her 30s in good health.

V gene TRBV25-1 combines with J gene TRBJ2-1; 9 bases are a match to TRBD1. There are 16 residues in the CDR3. The trim removed 4 bases at V and 5 bases at J, leaving 9 bases unmatched. CDR1 is MGHDK, CDR2 SYGVNS, per germline. The CDR3, as DNA: TGTGCCAGCAGTGGCCGCCGGGACAGGGTCAACAATGAGCAGTTCTTC. It yields the protein CASSGRRDRVNNEQFF.

The chain links TRBV6-6 to TRBJ2-1, with 7 bases aligning to TRBD1. The CDR3 contains 15 residues. The junction had 8 bases not matched to a gene; V was cut back by 7 bases and J by 2 bases. The germline CDR1 and CDR2 sequences are MNHNY and SVGAGI (reference sequence). CDR3 sequence: CASNKQGQAYNEQFF. DNA of the CDR3: TGTGCCAGCAACAAACAGGGGCAGGCCTACAATGAGCAGTTCTTC.

The rearrangement links TRBV6-6 to TRBJ2-7; a possible D gene is TRBD1 (6 bases). Germline CDR1 is MNHNY and CDR2 is SVGAGI (reference sequence). This CDR3 comprises 13 residues. V lost 8 bases and J lost 1, with 12 bases in between. Here the CDR3 reads CASGTQGSYEQYF. CDR3 DNA sequence: TGTGCCAGCGGTACACAGGGTTCCTACGAGCAGTACTTC.

The V call is TRBV5-8, the J call TRBJ2-2; 7 nucleotides match TRBD1. V lost 5 bases to trimming and J lost 1 base; unmatched junction nucleotides: 14. This CDR3 is built from 18 residues. Germline loops: CDR1 SGHTS, CDR2 YDEGEE. The CDR3 sequence is CASRPYRTGQENTGELFF. The CDR3 DNA follows: TGTGCCAGCAGGCCCTACCGAACCGGACAGGAGAACACCGGGGAGCTGTTTTTT.

Concerning this clone itself: The same CDR3 can be traced to other DNA sequences in this sample. This chain joins TRBV7-9 and TRBJ2-1, with no clear D. The CDR3 is 13 residues long. CDR1 SEHNR and CDR2 FQNEAQ come from the germline V gene (reference sequence). V shed 1 base and J shed 7 bases, with 8 bases lying between them. The CDR3 loop is CASSLGGRNEQFF. The CDR3 DNA sequence: TGTGCCAGCAGCTTAGGAGGAAGGAATGAGCAGTTCTTC.

The chain uses TRBV20-1 and TRBJ2-7; D remains unclear. V lost 6 bases to trimming and J lost 3 bases, with 9 bases between them. The V gene's germline CDR1 is DFQATT and CDR2 SNEGSKA (reference sequence). The CDR3 runs to 11 residues. In DNA, the CDR3 is TGCAGTGCCACACCAGTCTACGAGCAGTACTTC. Amino acid sequence: CSATPVYEQYF.

A few counts support this clone. V and J are TRBV5-6 and TRBJ1-2; 9 bases map to TRBD1. CDR3 length: 13 amino acids. Unmatched junction bases numbered 7, after V lost 5 bases and J lost 8 bases. The germline V gene has CDR1 SGHDT and CDR2 YYEEEE. The CDR3 DNA reads as TGTGCCAGCAGTCACAGGGGGCGCGAAGGCTACACCTTC. This codes for CASSHRGREGYTF.

The genes are TRBV5-4 and TRBJ2-1, with 14 bases lining up with TRBD2. V gave up 2 bases and J gave up 6 bases; unmatched junction bases: 4. From germline, CDR1 is SGHNT and CDR2 YYREEE (reference sequence). The CDR3 sequence is 16 residues long. This CDR3 reads CASSLGLAGGGNEQFF. CDR3 nucleotide sequence: TGTGCCAGCAGCTTAGGACTAGCGGGAGGTGGCAATGAGCAGTTCTTC.

The rearrangement joins TRBV25-1 to TRBJ2-3; no clear D gene. The CDR3 contains 11 residues. From germline, CDR1 is MGHDK and CDR2 SYGVNS. V lost 8 bases and J lost 6, with 9 bases in between. In DNA, the CDR3 is TGTGCCAGCCGGTGGCGGGATACGCAGTATTTT. This translates into CASRWRDTQYF.

The chain couples TRBV30 to TRBJ2-2; either TRBD1 or TRBD2 may supply D (5 bases each). Germline CDR1 and CDR2: GTSNPN and SVGIG (reference sequence). V lost 5 bases to trimming and J lost 1 base, with 11 bases between them. This CDR3 comprises 14 residues. The CDR3: CAWRGRKNTGELFF. CDR3 nucleotides: TGTGCCTGGCGGGGACGAAAGAACACCGGGGAGCTGTTTTTT.

This clone was detected only a few times. The chain is built from TRBV9 and TRBJ1-1; D is unclear. V lost 4 bases and J 2 bases, leaving 9 bases between the germline ends. The length of the CDR3 is 13 residues. Germline lookup yields CDR1 SGDLS and CDR2 YYNGEE. CDR3 amino acids: CASSQAVNTEAFF. CDR3 DNA sequence: TGTGCCAGCAGCCAGGCGGTAAACACTGAAGCTTTCTTT.

Written as DNA, the CDR3 is TGTGCCAGCAGTCCATTCTCCGGGACAGGGTTTTCACCCCTCCACTTT. Encoded protein: CASSPFSGTGFSPLHF. The chain carries TRBV28 and TRBJ1-6; 9 bases agree with TRBD1. The CDR3 extends over 16 amino acids. The V segment lost 5 bases and the J segment 9 bases; nucleotides outside the gene matches: 11. Germline assignment: CDR1 MDHEN and CDR2 SYDVKM.

This clone was seen only a few times. The chain couples TRBV5-1 to TRBJ2-7, with TRBD1 matching over 11 bases. The V segment lost 4 bases and the J segment 1 base; nucleotides outside the gene matches: 4. The CDR3 runs 15 residues. Germline-derived CDR1 and CDR2 are SGHRS and YFSETQ. The CDR3 here is CASSAGTGGSYEQYF. The DNA for the CDR3 is TGCGCCAGCAGCGCCGGGACAGGGGGGTCCTACGAGCAGTACTTC.

This clone was observed many times. Other DNA sequences of this sample code for an identical CDR3. The V and J genes are TRBV7-2 and TRBJ2-1; D is undetermined. The CDR3 contains 14 residues. CDR1 is SGHTA, CDR2 FQGNSA, per germline. Trimming pared 5 bases from V and 0 bases from J, leaving 8 bases between. The CDR3 loop is CASSLDSSYNEQFF. The CDR3 DNA reads as TGTGCCAGCAGCCTCGATTCCTCCTACAATGAGCAGTTCTTC. Supplemented by reference TRBV7-2 and TRBJ2-1, the full variable domain reads GAGVSQSPSNKVTEKGKDVELRCDPISGHTALYWYRQSLGQGLEFLIYFQGNSAPDKSGLPSDRFSAERTGGSVSTLTIQRTQQEDSAVYLCASSLDSSYNEQFFGPGTRLTVL.

CDR3 loop: CAWSQGNYGYTF. The CDR3 nucleotides are TGTGCCTGGAGTCAAGGCAACTATGGCTACACCTTC. The J gene is TRBJ1-2, the V gene TRBV30; D not resolved. Per the germline V gene, CDR1 is GTSNPN and CDR2 is SVGIG (reference sequence). CDR3 length: 12 amino acids. Trimming removed 2 bases at V and 2 bases at J, with 6 bases between.

As regards this clone: Other DNA sequences from this sample encode an identical CDR3 as well. J is TRBJ2-1 and V is TRBV5-1; 7 nucleotides agree with TRBD2. In germline, CDR1 is SGHRS, CDR2 YFSETQ. CDR3 size: 15 residues. V shed 5 bases and J 0 bases; nucleotides not matched to a gene: 5. In DNA form, the CDR3 reads TGCGCCAGCAGTGCATCTAGCGGCTCCTACAATGAGCAGTTCTTC. It translates to CASSASSGSYNEQFF.

The rearrangement links TRBV28 to TRBJ2-1, with TRBD2 identical over 12 bases. In germline, CDR1 is MDHEN, CDR2 SYDVKM. Trimming cost V 5 bases and J 3 bases; bases outside gene matches: 5. The CDR3 contains 16 residues. CDR3 DNA: TGTGCCAGCAGTCCCGGACTAGCGGGATTCTACAATGAGCAGTTCTTC. This translates into CASSPGLAGFYNEQFF.

This rearrangement joins TRBV5-1 to TRBJ1-2; a weak D match, TRBD1 (5 bases). V was cut by 2 bases and J by 7 bases, with 18 bases left in between. This CDR3 is built from 15 residues. Germline V CDR1 and CDR2: SGHRS, YFSETQ. CDR3 nucleotides: TGCGCCAGCAGCTTAGGCGGGGGAAGGCTCGGTGGCTACACCTTC. Amino acid sequence: CASSLGGGRLGGYTF.

The chain combines TRBV5-1 with TRBJ1-4; 8 bases are shared with TRBD1. The CDR3 is 15 residues long. Trimming cost V 4 bases and J 8 bases; bases outside gene matches: 10. Germline values: CDR1 SGHRS, CDR2 YFSETQ. The CDR3 DNA is TGCGCCAGCAGCGCAACCGGGACAGGAGGGGAAAAACTGTTTTTT. Translating gives CASSATGTGGEKLFF. Together with reference TRBV5-1 and TRBJ1-4, the CDR3 gives the full variable domain: KAGVTQTPRYLIKTRGQQVTLSCSPISGHRSVSWYQQTPGQGLQFLFEYFSETQRNKGNFPGRFSGRQFSNSRSEMNVSTLELGDSALYLCASSATGTGGEKLFFGSGTQLSVL.

DNA for the CDR3: TGCGCCAGCAGCTTTGGATGGGACTCCGGCTCCTATAATTCACCCCTCCACTTT. It is translated as CASSFGWDSGSYNSPLHF. The chain is built from TRBV5-1 and TRBJ1-6; D might be TRBD1 (5 bases). Deletions cut 2 bases from V and 0 bases from J, with 15 bases between. This CDR3 contains 18 residues. Germline V gene sequence: CDR1 SGHRS, CDR2 YFSETQ.

The genes are TRBV28 and TRBJ2-1, with 10 bases that match TRBD2. The CDR3 covers 15 residues. Looked up from germline, CDR1 is MDHEN and CDR2 is SYDVKM. The ends lost 5 bases at V and 5 bases at J; junction bases unmatched: 6. The CDR3 spells CASSGSLAGHNEQFF. The CDR3, as DNA: TGTGCCAGCAGTGGATCACTAGCGGGGCACAATGAGCAGTTCTTC.

The chain employs TRBV18 and TRBJ2-7, with D perhaps matching TRBD1 or TRBD2 (5 bases each). V dropped 1 base and J dropped 3 bases, with 13 bases sitting between them. Germline V gene lookup returns CDR1 KGHSH and CDR2 LQKENI. CDR3 length equals 15 residues. The CDR3 coding sequence is TGTGCCAGCTCACCACAACCGGGACGGGACTACGAGCAGTACTTC. Encoded protein: CASSPQPGRDYEQYF.

For the CDR3, the DNA is TGTGCCAGCAGCCCAGATCCGACAGGTGACGGGGAAAAACTGTTTTTT. It encodes CASSPDPTGDGEKLFF. The rearrangement joins TRBV7-3 to TRBJ1-4, with TRBD1 as a possible D gene (6 bases). Germline V lookup: CDR1 SGHTA, CDR2 FQGTGA. V lost 5 bases to trimming and J lost 8 bases, with 21 bases between them. This CDR3 region has 16 residues.

V gene TRBV6-4 combines with J gene TRBJ1-2; 7 bases fit TRBD1. The CDR3 has 14 amino acids. Germline-derived CDR1 and CDR2 are MRHNA and SNTAGT. The J segment lost 7 bases and the V segment lost 6 bases, leaving 11 bases of the junction unmatched. This CDR3 is CASRGRTGIPGYTF. The CDR3 bases are TGTGCCAGCAGAGGTCGGACAGGAATCCCTGGCTACACCTTC.

The chain employs TRBV7-9 and TRBJ1-2; 8 bases map to TRBD1. The CDR3 consists of 14 residues. Germline V CDR1 and CDR2: SEHNR, FQNEAQ (reference sequence). V was pared by 0 bases and J by 4 bases, with 1 base of the junction left unmatched. CDR3 nucleotide sequence: TGTGCCAGCAGCTTAGCTACAGGGGGCTATGGCTACACCTTC. Amino acids: CASSLATGGYGYTF.

This clone occurred once. The gene calls are TRBV5-1 and TRBJ2-1; D remains unclear. Per the germline V gene, CDR1 is SGHRS and CDR2 is YFSETQ. V lost 1 base, J lost 8 bases, and 13 bases lay in between. The CDR3 sequence is 14 residues long. The CDR3, as DNA: TGCGCCAGCAGCTTGACTGGCGGTTGGGATGAGCAGTTCTTC. Translated: CASSLTGGWDEQFF.